This T cell receptor beta chain was captured by sequencing in a study of cytomegalovirus exposure and HLA in healthy donors (dated by TCRdb to about 2017). About the investigation overall: In an earlier analysis of several hundred of the donors, 276 Gb of sequence data and some 120 million unique TCR beta sequences from approximately 180 million T cells were reported. Roughly 300 gigabases of sequencing data and around 90 million unique TCR sequences made up an early release that covered several hundred HLA-typed donors. Among the approximately 400 genotyped donors, roughly 80% belonged to the genetic ancestry cluster associated with self-reported Caucasian donors. The aim of the study was to test whether cataloging public T cell receptors could identify signatures of past pathogen exposure. The study profiled the T cell repertoires of about 640 subjects by immunosequencing and related them to cytomegalovirus serostatus. A separate validation cohort of 100 to 150 different subjects was used in addition to the approximately 670-subject first cohort. High-throughput TCR immunosequencing, statistical association of individual TCRs with disease status, and machine learning were combined to predict cytomegalovirus infection status. To study patterns of TCR occurrence, a later analysis re-analyzed previously published TCR beta repertoires from 600 to 750 donors and added high-resolution HLA genotyping. In the later analysis, no new phenotypic data were used to find candidate immune exposures; instead, reliance was placed on TCR beta sequences and their occurrence across donors. To decide whether each TCR beta V gene segment behaved as functional or pseudogenic, an earlier analysis of fewer than 750 of the donors relied on high-throughput TCR beta sequencing. Donor age, sex, ethnicity and CMV serostatus were compiled together with the repertoire data. In a later genetic analysis, genome-wide SNP genotypes for about 55% of the 666 donors were used, and that subset was treated as a discovery cohort. All discovery cohort repertoires had been generated on a single sequencing platform. Class I and class II HLA loci were covered by the typing at four-digit resolution. The number of typed donors differed by locus: roughly 629-640 for A, B, C, DRB1 and DQB1; approximately 520 for DQA1; fewer than 610 for DPA1; and around 470 for DPB1. A handful of DR-DQ haplotypes were handled as single units for association and clustering because linkage in the cohort was strong. Across roughly 420 genotyped donors of the cohort, an average of roughly 250,000 unique TCR beta nucleotide sequences per donor were sequenced, and around 19% of those sequences were non-productive. Broad study findings and their caveats: Most TCR sequences were seen in very few donors, while some public TCRs were found in many individuals. In a later analysis, around 15,000 TCR beta sequences were associated with specific HLA alleles at a false discovery rate of 0.05. A later genetic analysis reported fewer N-insertions in productive TCRs among donors in an Asian-associated ancestry cluster than the approximately 670-donor mean. Sequencing depth was assumed to be roughly uniform across donors in the presence/absence analyses, though that assumption may not hold. A later analysis found that TCR association rates varied across HLA loci, with DRB1 alleles showing the most associated TCRs and HLA-C alleles the fewest. Some IMGT-functional V segments, including TRBV6-2 and TRBV6-3, could not be told apart with the 87-base-pair reads, so those segments were excluded. Correlated functional status among segregating V segments might reflect linkage disequilibrium, but an unknown experimental factor could not be ruled out. A few of the identified cytomegalovirus-associated TCR beta chains were confirmed in vitro to be specific for cytomegalovirus antigens. In an earlier analysis of around 600 of the donors, most TCR beta V segments were observed in productive rearrangements about 87% or about 30% of the time, broadly matching IMGT annotations. In a later genetic analysis, a missense DCLRE1C variant was associated with V-gene and J-gene trimming of TCR beta chains, and the association was replicated in an independent cohort. Because counts were too low, some 16 rarely observed V segments, including chromosome 9 orphons, were excluded from the earlier analysis of roughly 580 of the donors. Most CMV-associated TCR beta chains appeared to be HLA-restricted in a later analysis, and the HLA associations seemed to be driven largely by CMV exposure. CMV serostatus was the only immune exposure information available for the cohort. According to a later analysis, parvovirus B19, influenza, CMV and Epstein-Barr virus appeared linked to several top co-occurrence clusters. A later analysis found that HLA-associated TCR beta chains were more clonally expanded and had lower generation probabilities than equally common non-associated chains. In the study, approximately 160 TCR beta chains were listed as associated with cytomegalovirus. Because some donors lacked HLA typing at each locus, the association tests relied only on the typed subset. The classifier was reported to diagnose cytomegalovirus status with high specificity and sensitivity in both the original cohort and the validation cohort. The cohort was sequenced for TCR beta chains only, and without alpha or paired-chain data the features that could be detected were limited. A further reported finding was that TCR beta sequences accurately predicted the HLA-A and HLA-B alleles for most subjects in the first cohort. The authors suggested that the approach could potentially be generalized to other disease states and immunological phenotypes. The sequencing pipeline was judged likely to have produced a cluster of highly shared sequence variants as a technical artifact. When HLA alleles, especially DR and DQ, strongly co-occurred, TCR associations were difficult to assign to individual alleles.

The library was obtained by the immunoSEQ multiplex PCR assay. The multiplex PCR relied on a mix of 60 forward primers for TCR Vbeta segments and 13 reverse primers for TCR Jbeta segments. The CDR3 region of rearranged TCR beta genes was amplified from genomic DNA by a multiplex PCR assay. Amplified TCR beta libraries were sequenced as 87-base-pair reads on the Illumina HiSeq System. In the source study's methods: Across the 670 or so repertoires, a later analysis counted 78 million or so unique TCR beta chains, some 11 million of which were shared by at least two donors. Raw reads were error-corrected and collapsed into unique sequences with a nearest-neighbor algorithm that merged closely related sequences to remove PCR and sequencing errors. V, D and J gene segments were assigned by aligning CDR3 sequences to IMGT reference sequences. For a sequence to be retained, at least a six-nucleotide match to both a V gene segment and a J gene segment was required. Rearrangements were classified as productive when the CDR3 lacked stop codons and remained in frame with V and J, and all other rearrangements were classified as non-productive. CDR3 was defined according to IMGT convention as the region running from the second conserved V-encoded cysteine to the conserved J-encoded phenylalanine. The earlier analysis of 587 of the donors excluded any sequence lacking an unambiguous match to a single V gene segment. In an earlier analysis of 587 of the donors, a V segment was called functional when productive rearrangements were above 56.7%, and segregating when the standard deviation between donors exceeded 5%. A statistical classification framework was built for diagnosing cytomegalovirus status from the catalog of TCR beta chain sequences. A later analysis assigned V and J genes by comparing TCR nucleotide sequences with IMGT/GENE-DB human TR gene sequences. The TCRdist pipeline was used in a later analysis to assign CDR3 sequences and most-parsimonious VDJ recombination scenarios. In a later analysis, each TCR beta chain was defined by its CDR3 amino acid sequence together with its V-gene family, and reads without a unique V-gene family were excluded. In a later analysis, 550 to 650 highly shared, low-generation-probability nucleotide sequences were removed to address suspected cross-contamination and a sequencing artifact. In a later analysis, a clonal expansion index was calculated for each public chain from normalized within-repertoire ranks of inferred template counts. In a later analysis, generation probabilities were computed using a VDJ recombination model fitted to out-of-frame rearrangements, and the results were checked against IGoR. In a later analysis, TCR-TCR, TCR-HLA and TCR-CMV co-occurrence was scored with hypergeometric tests, and a repertoire-size bias correction was applied to TCR pairs. In a later analysis, false discovery rates were estimated by permuting HLA or CMV assignments 20 times. In a later analysis, co-occurring TCRs were grouped using DBSCAN, and TCRdist sequence similarity was added for clustering within HLA-allele-positive subsets. For co-occurrence clustering, repertoires with fewer than 30,000 or more than 120,000 public chains were excluded, along with four to six repertoires with anomalous nucleotide sharing. TCRdb holds this immuneACCESS table with in-frame rearrangements only. Some clones are missing; in checked studies, unresolved V genes explain under half, and the rest has no known cause. V and J calls and clone size come straight from that table; D and trimming were deduced from the DNA. Across this sample there are some 140,000 clones, with over 70% seen only once. The ten largest clones add up to approximately 0.9% of the sample.

In total, approximately 700 healthy bone marrow donors made up the cohort. At the time of sampling, all cohort members were nominally healthy, though unrecorded immune exposures were likely present. The donor was CMV seronegative and was included in the group of approximately 350 seronegative cohort members. A peripheral blood sample was provided by each donor, and peripheral blood mononuclear cells were used for TCR beta sequencing. Genomic DNA was extracted from the blood cell samples with the Qiagen DNeasy Blood Extraction Kit. Germline trimming: 6 bases from V, 5 bases from J; junction bases outside gene matches: 11. CDR1 and CDR2 (MNHEY, SMNVEV) derive from the germline V gene (reference sequence). Including cysteine and phenylalanine, the CDR3 has 15 amino acids. The only DNA kept is the CDR3, 45 bases in frame from the first base. This clone has just one count. The antigen this receptor binds is unknown. Per-nucleotide qualities are absent, and no much larger clonotype sits a single base away.

What was sequenced was PBMCs. The receptor chain draws on TRBV27 and TRBJ2-7; the junction holds 9 bases that match TRBD1. The sequence came from a man aged 18-30 years in good health and CMV-seronegative. In nucleotide form, the sequence is TGTGCCAGCAGCCGCTACCCGGGACAGGGACACGAGCAGTACTTC. This gives the protein CASSRYPGQGHEQYF.